Each of the 25 T cell receptor beta chains below was sequenced from the same sample in a study of T cell repertoires in cytomegalovirus infection. TCRdb used MiXCR to reprocess the reads, holding one entry per CDR3 protein. The sample consists of a few hundred thousand distinct CDR3 sequences, about 18% of them appearing once. The sequenced sample was CD8+ T cells from PBMCs. These receptor sequences come from a human donor in good health (CMV status not recorded). Some clones in this sample may be carry-over from other donors' samples.

This clonotype was seen more than once but under ten times. The rearrangement links TRBV2 to TRBJ1-1, with unresolved D. V shed 1 base and J shed 2 bases, with 8 bases lying between them. The CDR3 runs 14 residues. The V gene's germline CDR1 is SNHLY and CDR2 FYNNEI. This chain's CDR3 is CASSEVGSNTEAFF. The CDR3 DNA follows: TGTGCCAGCAGTGAAGTGGGGAGCAACACTGAAGCTTTCTTT.

This chain uses TRBV14 with TRBJ1-6; no clear D gene. Between the trimmed V and J ends, which lost 4 bases and 7 bases, there was a span of 8 bases. The germline V gene has CDR1 SGHDN and CDR2 FVKESK. The CDR3 contains 13 residues. This CDR3 reads CASSPLLNSPLHF. As DNA, the CDR3 is TGTGCCAGCAGCCCTTTACTGAATTCACCCCTCCACTTT.

There are a few counts of this clonotype. The chain is built from TRBV4-3 and TRBJ1-1; D gene uncertain. The CDR3 totals 14 residues. The germline CDR1 and CDR2 sequences are LGHNA and YSLEER. V was cut by 0 bases and J by 3 bases, with 8 bases left in between. CDR3 protein: CASSQDRGHTEAFF. DNA for the CDR3: TGCGCCAGCAGCCAAGATCGGGGTCACACTGAAGCTTTCTTT.

The J gene is TRBJ1-2, the V gene TRBV5-4; unclear D gene. Trimming took 4 bases from V and 7 from J, leaving 11 bases between them. The CDR3 has 12 amino acids. CDR1 SGHNT and CDR2 YYREEE come from the germline V gene (reference sequence). As DNA, the CDR3 is TGTGCCAGCAGCCCGGGCGGTCCTGGCTACACCTTC. Its protein is CASSPGGPGYTF.

The chain couples TRBV20-1 to TRBJ2-7, with D maybe TRBD2 (5 bases). V lost 3 bases, J lost 3 bases, and 15 bases lay in between. Germline CDR1 reads DFQATT; CDR2 reads SNEGSKA (reference sequence). The CDR3 covers 14 residues. The CDR3 DNA sequence: TGCAGTGCTAGTTCTCCCCGGGATTACTACGAGCAGTACTTC. Translating it yields CSASSPRDYYEQYF.

This clonotype was seen at least ten times. The chain combines TRBV7-9 with TRBJ2-2; D gene ambiguous. The ends were cut back, 3 bases at V and 0 bases at J, with 8 bases in the middle. This CDR3 has 15 amino acids. Germline V gene lookup returns CDR1 SEHNR and CDR2 FQNEAQ (reference sequence). The CDR3 DNA sequence: TGTGCCAGCAGCTTGCCCCCTTCGAACACCGGGGAGCTGTTTTTT. It encodes CASSLPPSNTGELFF.

A few counts support this clonotype. V gene TRBV20-1 combines with J gene TRBJ2-1, with D perhaps matching TRBD2 (6 bases). The CDR3 length is 16 residues. In germline, CDR1 is DFQATT, CDR2 SNEGSKA (reference sequence). V was shortened by 0 bases and J by 5 bases, with 17 bases between the two germline ends. This CDR3 reads CSARDPRGIRDNEQFF. The CDR3 DNA reads TGCAGTGCTAGAGATCCCCGGGGGATCCGAGACAATGAGCAGTTCTTC.

V gene TRBV5-5 combines with J gene TRBJ1-6, with 8 nucleotides matching TRBD1. This CDR3 is built from 16 residues. J lost 4 bases, V lost 1 base, and 4 bases had no gene match. The V gene's germline CDR1 is SGHKS and CDR2 YYEKEE (reference sequence). The CDR3 DNA is TGTGCCAGCAGCTTGTATGGACAGGGATATAATTCACCCCTCCACTTT. This translates into CASSLYGQGYNSPLHF. The variable domain in full, completed from reference TRBV5-5 and TRBJ1-6, reads DAGVTQSPTHLIKTRGQQVTLRCSPISGHKSVSWYQQVLGQGPQFIFQYYEKEERGRGNFPDRFSARQFPNYSSELNVNALLLGDSALYLCASSLYGQGYNSPLHFGNGTRLTVT.

The chain employs TRBV20-1 and TRBJ1-2; D is possibly TRBD1 (5 bases). The CDR3 sequence is 16 residues long. The V end was cut by 4 bases, the J end by 4 bases, with 22 bases between. CDR1 is DFQATT, CDR2 SNEGSKA, per germline (reference sequence). The CDR3 region is CSAKAPGTAASYGYTF. The CDR3 DNA reads as TGCAGTGCTAAAGCCCCCGGGACTGCGGCCTCCTATGGCTACACCTTC.

This clonotype occurred a few times. This chain connects TRBV2 to TRBJ2-5; 11 nucleotides align to TRBD2. Per germline, CDR1 SNHLY and CDR2 FYNNEI. Trimming at V came to 7 bases and at J to 1 base, leaving 11 bases not matched to a gene. CDR3 length: 17 amino acids. The CDR3 coding sequence is TGTGCCAGCACTGGGACTAGCGGCGGATCCCCCCAAGAGACCCAGTACTTC. Translating gives CASTGTSGGSPQETQYF. The complete variable domain, with remaining parts taken from reference TRBV2 and TRBJ2-5, reads EPEVTQTPSHQVTQMGQEVILRCVPISNHLYFYWYRQILGQKVEFLVSFYNNEISEKSEIFDDQFSVERPDGSNFTLKIRSTKLEDSAMYFCASTGTSGGSPQETQYFGPGTRLLVL.

J is TRBJ2-1 and V is TRBV19, with 8 nucleotides matching TRBD2. Germline trimming cut 6 bases from V and 2 bases from J; bases unmatched to any gene: 9. There are 16 residues in the CDR3. Looked up from germline, CDR1 is LNHDA and CDR2 is SQIVND (reference sequence). The CDR3 loop reads CASSAAGGHPYNEQFF. CDR3 bases: TGTGCCAGTAGCGCCGCGGGGGGTCATCCCTACAATGAGCAGTTCTTC.

This clonotype was seen ten or more times. The chain combines TRBV7-2 with TRBJ2-7; the D gene is possibly TRBD2 (6 bases). CDR1 SGHTA and CDR2 FQGNSA come from the germline V gene. This CDR3 region has 14 residues. The V end was cut by 0 bases, the J end by 6 bases, with 12 bases between. CDR3 nucleotides: TGTGCCAGCAGCTTAGCAGCGGGCGGACGCGAGCAGTACTTC. Amino acids: CASSLAAGGREQYF.

This clonotype was counted many times. The chain joins TRBV4-1 to TRBJ2-4, with 9 bases that match TRBD1. The V and J ends lost 4 bases and 12 bases, in that order; junction bases with no gene match: 13. There are 15 residues in the CDR3. The germline V gene encodes CDR1 MGHRA and CDR2 YSYEKL. This chain's CDR3 is CASSPGRTGDLPQYF. CDR3 sequence (DNA): TGCGCCAGCAGCCCAGGGAGGACAGGGGACTTACCTCAGTACTTC.

This clonotype was seen a few times. The CDR3 DNA reads TGTGCCATCAGTGGGGGCCCCGGGTCTGTGGAAGCTTTCTTT. This encodes CAISGGPGSVEAFF. This sequence joins TRBV10-3 and TRBJ1-1; tentatively, D is TRBD1 (5 bases). The CDR3 covers 14 residues. The V and J ends lost 4 bases and 8 bases respectively, with 17 bases between them. Germline loops: CDR1 ENHRY, CDR2 SYGVKD.

This clonotype has a handful of counts. V usage is TRBV6-6 and J usage is TRBJ2-3; D is possibly TRBD1 (6 bases). This CDR3 is 13 amino acids long. Per germline, CDR1 MNHNY and CDR2 SVGAGI (reference sequence). Deletions cut 5 bases from V and 6 bases from J, with 12 bases between. CDR3 coding DNA: TGTGCCAGCAGTCTAAGGGGGTGGGATACGCAGTATTTT. Translated: CASSLRGWDTQYF.

J is TRBJ2-4 and V is TRBV6-2 or TRBV6-3; D perhaps matches TRBD2 (6 bases). Looked up from germline, CDR1 is MNHEY and CDR2 is SVGEGT. V was trimmed by 5 bases and J by 0 bases, leaving 14 bases between them. The CDR3 is 16 amino acids. This CDR3 reads CASSHTLARAKNIQYF. The CDR3 region has the DNA TGTGCCAGCAGTCATACACTAGCCAGAGCCAAAAACATTCAGTACTTC.

This clonotype was seen ten or more times. V usage is TRBV4-1 and J usage is TRBJ1-5, with no clear D. This CDR3 has 16 amino acids. Between the trimmed V and J ends, which lost 0 bases and 4 bases, there was a span of 13 bases. Per germline, CDR1 MGHRA and CDR2 YSYEKL. CDR3 sequence: CASSQDSNSRNQPQHF. The CDR3, as DNA: TGCGCCAGCAGCCAAGATTCGAATAGTCGGAATCAGCCCCAGCATTTT.

Ten or more counts support this clonotype. This chain links TRBV7-6 with TRBJ2-3, with D unresolved. Trimming cost V 1 base and J 10 bases, with 24 bases left between them. The germline V gene encodes CDR1 SGHVS and CDR2 FNYEAQ. The CDR3 is 17 residues long. CDR3 loop: CASSLGAPAFQESAQYF. The DNA for the CDR3 is TGTGCCAGCAGCTTAGGCGCACCGGCGTTCCAAGAATCTGCGCAGTATTTT.

This clonotype has a handful of counts. The chain joins TRBV20-1 to TRBJ2-2; 8 positions agree with TRBD1. Germline-derived CDR1 and CDR2 are DFQATT and SNEGSKA (reference sequence). With V trimmed by 6 bases and J by 4 bases, 4 bases remained unmatched. The CDR3 is 13 residues long. The CDR3 loop reads CSARDRFTGELFF. The CDR3 DNA reads as TGCAGTGCGAGGGACAGGTTCACCGGGGAGCTGTTTTTT.

The table lists this clonotype with a few counts. The chain employs TRBV10-3 and TRBJ2-7, with D tentatively TRBD2 (6 bases). The ends were cut back, 6 bases at V and 4 bases at J, with 22 bases in the middle. Germline CDR1 and CDR2: ENHRY and SYGVKD. The CDR3 runs to 16 residues. CDR3 DNA sequence: TGTGCCATCAGCGTCCAGGAGGGGCGTATGTTATACGAGCAGTACTTC. Translating gives CAISVQEGRMLYEQYF.

V and J are TRBV7-6 and TRBJ2-7; TRBD2 aligns across 10 bases. This CDR3 region has 16 residues. J lost 0 bases, V lost 1 base, and 3 bases had no gene match. Germline V gene sequence: CDR1 SGHVS, CDR2 FNYEAQ. The CDR3 loop is CASSLVSGGFSYEQYF. CDR3 bases: TGTGCCAGCAGCTTAGTTAGCGGGGGGTTCTCCTACGAGCAGTACTTC. The full variable domain, with the rest looked up from reference TRBV7-6 and TRBJ2-7, is GAGVSQSPRYKVTKRGQDVALRCDPISGHVSLYWYRQALGQGPEFLTYFNYEAQQDKSGLPNDRFSAERPEGSISTLTIQRTEQRDSAMYRCASSLVSGGFSYEQYFGPGTRLTVT.

This clonotype has only a few counts. The rearrangement joins TRBV11-2 to TRBJ1-5, with unresolved D. The CDR3 is made up of 13 amino acids. Germline lookup yields CDR1 SGHAT and CDR2 FQNNGV. Trimming took 5 bases from V and 6 from J, leaving 11 bases between them. The CDR3 DNA reads as TGTGCCAGCAGCGAAATGAGGGCTCAGCCCCAGCATTTT. Translated, it gives CASSEMRAQPQHF.

This clonotype was counted ten times or more. The chain carries TRBV7-3 and TRBJ1-1, with D maybe TRBD1 (5 bases). The CDR3 covers 12 residues. V lost 5 bases to trimming and J lost 8 bases, with 12 bases between them. CDR1 is SGHTA and CDR2 is FQGTGA in the germline V gene. The chain's CDR3 is CASSHDGAEAFF. The CDR3 nucleotides read TGTGCCAGCAGCCACGATGGGGCGGAAGCTTTCTTT.

This clonotype came up a few times. The V gene is TRBV20-1, the J gene TRBJ2-1; 10 bases agree with TRBD1. CDR3 size: 16 residues. After removal of 4 bases from V and 2 bases from J, the junction contained 8 bases not matched to a gene. Germline V gene sequence: CDR1 DFQATT, CDR2 SNEGSKA (reference sequence). The CDR3 loop is CSANPRDRGAYNEQFF. The CDR3 DNA sequence: TGCAGTGCTAACCCCCGGGACAGGGGCGCCTACAATGAGCAGTTCTTC.

By share of the sample, this clonotype is medium-sized. This CDR3 reads CASSLTRWGGQYF. The DNA for the CDR3 is TGTGCCAGCAGCTTGACGCGCTGGGGGGGGCAGTATTTT. This chain links TRBV11-3 with TRBJ2-3, with 7 bases fitting TRBD2. Germline loops: CDR1 SGHNT, CDR2 YENEEA. J was trimmed by 11 bases and V by 3 bases; bases with no gene match: 8. There are 13 residues in the CDR3.